This T cell receptor beta chain was retrieved from a study of shared clonotypes between healthy human individuals. Study overall: There were three CD4 naive, three CD4 memory, two CD8 naive and one CD8 memory plates per donor.

Details on this clone: Its antigen is unknown.

Overall study results and limits: The study drew on few donors, limiting represented genetic and exposure-history diversity.

Sequenced by immunoSEQ multiplex PCR; TCRdb stores in-frame clones only, minus some. The profile covers roughly 2.5 million clones, with around 90% appearing a single time and 0.11% to 0.15% taken by the ten largest. None of the donors, who were healthy HIV-negative adults, had recently had acute infections or vaccinations. Nashville, Tennessee was home to all donors, each a Caucasian adult. Specimen: naive CD4+ T cells sorted from blood. The subset: CD45RA+ positively selected. The receptor was isolated from a man aged 18 to 29 in good health.

CDR3 sequence reads: CSVARDRNNYGYTF. The DNA for the CDR3 is TGCAGCGTTGCCCGGGACAGAAATAACTATGGCTACACCTTC. This chain connects TRBV29-1 to TRBJ1-2; 7 bases are shared with TRBD1. J lost 1 base, V lost 4 bases, and 6 bases had no gene match. The germline gives CDR1 SQVTM, CDR2 ANQGSEA. CDR3 length: 14 residues.